Given below is one T cell receptor beta chain in context. Germline CDR1 is GTSNPN and CDR2 is SVGIG (reference sequence). V dropped 3 bases and J dropped 5; count of bases not matched to a gene: 3. This CDR3 has 13 amino acids. These data originate in a study of blood T cell repertoires in COVID-19. The overall study: From the United States, Italy and Spain came samples of acute and convalescent COVID-19. The cDNA or gDNA used as material had been derived from T cells, B-cell-depleted T cells, or PBMCs.

In the original processing: Quantification of nucleated cells was approximated via reference gene primer amplification. Some clones are missing from TCRdb's copy, which holds only in-frame ones; the method was immunoSEQ multiplex PCR. Clonal size and the V and J genes are those of that table, whereas D and trimming came from the DNA. The sample includes 9,700 or so clones, under 90% of them seen just once. Sequenced input: peripheral blood. The source of this sequence is a man between 65 and 85 years old with active COVID-19. The chain couples TRBV30 to TRBJ1-5, with TRBD1 matching over 8 bases. In DNA, the CDR3 is TGTGCCTGGAGCGGGACAGGCTATCAGCCCCAGCATTTT. Translation: CAWSGTGYQPQHF.